Included here is one T cell receptor (beta chain) sequence, with context. Its target antigen remains unknown. Nothing much larger sits one base from this clone, and base qualities are not available. The sample originates from a study of Ad26.COV2.S vaccination and SARS-CoV-2 variants (dated by TCRdb to 2020 to 2023). Broadly, across the study: Donors in the vaccine arm were drawn from COV1001, a phase I-IIa trial of Ad26.COV2.S in healthy adults that was multicentre, randomized, double-blind and placebo-controlled. TCRbeta repertoire sequencing was used to assess the specificity and breadth of SARS-CoV-2-reactive T cell receptors after Ad26.COV2.S vaccination. Investigators remained blinded to trial group allocation during experiments and outcome assessment. Trial participants were randomized into five groups of five: low-dose or high-dose Ad26.COV2.S given once or twice, or placebo on both occasions. Ad26.COV2.S was administered intramuscularly at 5 x 10^10 or 1 x 10^11 viral particles, either as a single shot or as two shots given 56 days apart. The TCR-sequenced set comprised about 30 samples: roughly 19 Ad26.COV2.S vaccine recipients, 5 placebo recipients and 8 SARS-CoV-2 convalescent individuals. Broad study findings and their caveats: The authors noted that the TCR breadth and depth analyses may have underestimated total T cell responses. Compared with placebo recipients, Ad26.COV2.S recipients showed higher spike-specific TCR breadth (P = 0.0014). After vaccination, spike-specific CD8+ and CD4+ T cell responses were reported to show substantial breadth. Comparing responses between vaccine doses or regimens was not something the study was powered to do. Non-spike TCR breadth was comparable between vaccine and placebo recipients, consistent with the vaccine containing only spike.

TCRbeta CDR3 regions were sequenced with the immunoSEQ Assay. After extraction, genomic DNA underwent amplification by bias-controlled multiplex PCR, followed by high-throughput sequencing. The published analysis was carried out like this. Collapsing and filtering of sequences were performed to quantify the absolute abundance of each unique TCRbeta CDR3 region. T cell fraction was estimated by normalizing TCRbeta template counts to usable DNA, with usable DNA measured through amplification of reference genes found in all nucleated cells. Repertoire TCRs were annotated as SARS-CoV-2-specific when V gene, CDR3 amino acid sequence and J gene were exactly matched to a known reactive TCR set. The reference SARS-CoV-2 TCR set was obtained from MIRA and was filtered for enrichment in COVID-19-positive ImmuneCODE repertoires, whereby public or cross-reactive TCRs were removed. Using the MIRA antigens, annotated TCRs were further analysed by specific ORF or by position within an ORF. Depth was the summed frequency of annotated unique rearrangements, while breadth was defined as annotated unique rearrangements over total unique productive rearrangements. Two-sided Wilcoxon rank-sum tests were used to compare TCR breadth between groups. TCRdb re-hosts the immuneACCESS table, in-frame sequences only. Its copies lack some clones; in the studies checked, an unresolved V gene accounts for under half of them, and the cause for the rest is not known. The V and J calls and clone size come from that table; D and trimming were worked out from the DNA. The sample contains 300,000 to 400,000 clones, approximately 86% of them found a single time. In total, the top ten clones hold under 2% of the sample.

Reading from cysteine to phenylalanine, the CDR3 counts 16 amino acids. Here the CDR3 DNA is all that survives: 48 bases in frame from base 1. Germline trimming amounts to 5 bases on V and 3 bases on J, with 11 as the count of junction bases outside the gene matches. CDR1 SGHRS and CDR2 YFSETQ were looked up in the germline V gene. The treatment or condition label for this specimen denotes: roughly 19 received Ad26.COV2.S at low or high dose, single or two shots; 5 received placebo; per-sample allocation not given. Repertoires of vaccine and placebo recipients were sequenced from samples taken on day 63 after the first injection. In Cohort 1b, more than 20 adults aged 18-55 years were enrolled at a single site in Boston, USA, between 29 July and 7 August 2020. Ad26.COV2.S was a replication-incompetent adenovirus type 26 vector that expressed a prefusion-stabilized SARS-CoV-2 spike protein derived from the original Wuhan strain.

The chain was built from TRBV5-1 and TRBJ2-7, and 10 bases in between align with TRBD1. Sequences were derived from peripheral blood, sampled in a trial of Ad26.COV2.S vaccine versus placebo. The receptor was derived from a person aged 18-65 years who received the Ad26.COV2.S COVID-19 vaccine or a placebo. The CDR3 region: CASSRTGTGDLYEQYF. Here is the DNA: TGCGCCAGCAGTCGTACCGGGACAGGGGATCTCTACGAGCAGTACTTC.